The 31 T cell receptor beta chains listed next were all sequenced from one sample in a study of cytomegalovirus exposure and HLA in healthy donors. The PCR had 60 Vbeta and 13 Jbeta primers. Assay: immunoSEQ multiplex PCR; the TCRdb copy retains only in-frame clones and omits some. The table has around 100,000 clones, roughly three quarters seen once; the top ten hold about 1.7%. The source material was PBMCs. These receptors originate from a woman in her thirties or forties in good health and CMV-seronegative.

The rearrangement uses TRBV4-3 and TRBJ1-4; 9 nucleotides line up with TRBD1. J lost 10 bases, V lost 6 bases, and 9 bases had no gene match. Germline assignment: CDR1 LGHNA and CDR2 YSLEER. This CDR3 has 14 amino acids. Here the CDR3 reads CASSNGQGSGKLFF. In DNA, the CDR3 is TGCGCCAGCAGTAACGGACAGGGGAGCGGAAAACTGTTTTTT.

The chain combines TRBV4-2 with TRBJ1-1; D gene uncertain. CDR1 and CDR2 from the germline V gene are LGHNA and YNFKEQ. This CDR3 has 18 residues. V was pared by 0 bases and J by 4 bases, with 21 bases between. As DNA, the CDR3 is TGTGCCAGCAGCCAAGATCCGGTCCACGGGGAAGGTGGCACTGAAGCTTTCTTT. This codes for CASSQDPVHGEGGTEAFF.

V usage is TRBV6-1 and J usage is TRBJ1-2; TRBD1 aligns across 9 bases. Germline lookup yields CDR1 MNHNS and CDR2 SASEGT. The CDR3 has 16 residues. V trimming: 4 bases; J trimming: 0 bases; junction bases outside the gene matches: 6. The CDR3 DNA follows: TGTGCCAGCAGTGTGATTGGGACAGGGACTAACTATGGCTACACCTTC. Translation: CASSVIGTGTNYGYTF.

V and J are TRBV4-1 and TRBJ1-5, with a weak D call TRBD1 (6 bases). V was trimmed by 0 bases and J by 9 bases, leaving 15 bases between them. Germline V gene data show CDR1 as MGHRA and CDR2 as YSYEKL. CDR3 size: 15 residues. CDR3 region: CASSQEAGARAPQHF. CDR3 nucleotide sequence: TGCGCCAGCAGCCAAGAAGCAGGGGCGAGGGCGCCCCAGCATTTT.

Worth noting for this clone: One junction end disagrees with the germline gene, perhaps due to a read error. Other nucleotide sequences from this sample produce the same CDR3. The CDR3 loop is CASSLRLAMGSNEQFF. The CDR3 nucleotides read TGTGCCAGCAGCCTCCGACTAGCAATGGGGAGCAATGAGCAATTCTTC. The chain carries TRBV14 and TRBJ2-1, with TRBD2 matching 7 bases. The germline CDR1 and CDR2 sequences are SGHDN and FVKESK. The CDR3 has 16 residues.

The CDR3 region is CASSRDRTVAFF. The CDR3 coding sequence is TGTGCCAGCAGCCGGGACAGGACCGTGGCTTTCTTT. V is TRBV7-9 and J is TRBJ1-1, with 8 bases lining up with TRBD1. The CDR3 extends over 12 amino acids. V lost 5 bases and J lost 11; bases outside the gene matches: 7. Germline V CDR1 and CDR2: SEHNR, FQNEAQ (reference sequence).

V gene TRBV5-6 combines with J gene TRBJ1-2, with TRBD1 identical over 9 bases. Germline loops: CDR1 SGHDT, CDR2 YYEEEE. With V trimmed by 4 bases and J by 3 bases, 10 bases remained unmatched. This CDR3 has 16 amino acids. The CDR3 reads CASSHSPGTGYYGYTF. CDR3 bases: TGTGCCAGCAGCCACAGTCCCGGGACAGGGTACTATGGCTACACCTTC.

For the CDR3, the DNA is TGCGCCAGCAGCTTGAGGGGGACAGGGGGCAATGAGCAGTTCTTC. Protein sequence: CASSLRGTGGNEQFF. The rearrangement links TRBV5-1 to TRBJ2-1, with 11 bases identical to TRBD1. Germline CDR1 and CDR2: SGHRS and YFSETQ. Unmatched junction bases numbered 3, after V lost 1 base and J lost 6 bases. This CDR3 is 15 amino acids long. The full variable domain, completed using reference TRBV5-1 and TRBJ2-1, is KAGVTQTPRYLIKTRGQQVTLSCSPISGHRSVSWYQQTPGQGLQFLFEYFSETQRNKGNFPGRFSGRQFSNSRSEMNVSTLELGDSALYLCASSLRGTGGNEQFFGPGTRLTVL.

The genes are TRBV18 and TRBJ1-1; no clear D. The V and J ends lost 3 bases and 11 bases respectively, with 22 bases between them. Per the germline V gene, CDR1 is KGHSH and CDR2 is LQKENI. CDR3 length equals 15 residues. CDR3 nucleotides: TGTGCCAGCTCACCGGGTTTGGCGGAGGGCCGCACGGCTTTCTTT. Translating it yields CASSPGLAEGRTAFF. The entire variable domain, with the rest obtained from reference TRBV18 and TRBJ1-1, is as follows: NAGVMQNPRHLVRRRGQEARLRCSPMKGHSHVYWYRQLPEEGLKFMVYLQKENIIDESGMPKERFSAEFPKEGPSILRIQQVVRGDSAAYFCASSPGLAEGRTAFFGQGTRLTVV.

The genes are TRBV7-9 and TRBJ2-5; TRBD1 is a possible D gene (5 bases). CDR1 SEHNR and CDR2 FQNEAQ come from the germline V gene (reference sequence). The CDR3 covers 14 residues. V lost 6 bases and J lost 1, with 12 bases in between. CDR3 in amino acids: CASRATAIQETQYF. The CDR3, as DNA: TGTGCCAGCAGAGCGACAGCGATCCAAGAGACCCAGTACTTC.

The chain recombines TRBV9 with TRBJ2-5; 8 nucleotides agree with TRBD1. Unmatched junction bases numbered 1, after V lost 0 bases and J lost 3 bases. The CDR3 has 14 amino acids. Germline lookup yields CDR1 SGDLS and CDR2 YYNGEE. The CDR3: CASSVAGGEETQYF. The CDR3 region has the DNA TGTGCCAGCAGCGTAGCAGGGGGCGAAGAGACCCAGTACTTC.

This rearrangement joins TRBV19 to TRBJ1-2, with 9 bases fitting TRBD1. Trimming cost V 3 bases and J 4 bases; bases outside gene matches: 3. The CDR3 totals 14 residues. Looked up from germline, CDR1 is LNHDA and CDR2 is SQIVND (reference sequence). The CDR3 DNA follows: TGTGCCAGTAGTATCGGGACAGGGATCTATGGCTACACCTTC. This translates into CASSIGTGIYGYTF.

The rearrangement joins TRBV11-2 to TRBJ1-4, with D perhaps matching TRBD1 (6 bases). V lost 5 bases and J 8 bases, leaving 18 bases between the germline ends. The CDR3 sequence is 15 residues long. Germline V gene data show CDR1 as SGHAT and CDR2 as FQNNGV. Here the CDR3 reads CASSLRQDGEEKLFF. CDR3 nucleotide sequence: TGTGCCAGCAGCCTCCGACAGGATGGAGAGGAAAAACTGTTTTTT.

This clone was seen a few times. The chain has TRBV4-3 and TRBJ1-1; D is unclear. The CDR3 sequence is 15 residues long. V shed 0 bases and J shed 5 bases, with 13 bases lying between them. Germline CDR1 reads LGHNA; CDR2 reads YSLEER. CDR3 protein: CASSQDAGLRTEAFF. The CDR3 coding sequence is TGCGCCAGCAGCCAAGACGCTGGATTGCGGACTGAAGCTTTCTTT.

The chain is built from TRBV10-3 and TRBJ1-4; TRBD1 matches at 7 bases. This CDR3 region has 17 residues. The V segment lost 3 bases and the J segment 6 bases; nucleotides outside the gene matches: 13. The germline gives CDR1 ENHRY, CDR2 SYGVKD. CDR3 in amino acids: CAISDPPTGEVDEKLFF. CDR3 in DNA: TGTGCCATCAGTGATCCCCCAACAGGGGAAGTGGATGAAAAACTGTTTTTT.

J is TRBJ1-1 and V is TRBV19, with D possibly matching TRBD1 (6 bases). Germline V gene lookup returns CDR1 LNHDA and CDR2 SQIVND (reference sequence). The CDR3 is made up of 11 amino acids. V was shortened by 10 bases and J by 1 base, with 7 bases between the two germline ends. The CDR3 protein is CATQGNTEAFF. CDR3 nucleotide sequence: TGTGCCACACAGGGGAACACTGAAGCTTTCTTT.

The V and J genes are TRBV5-4 and TRBJ2-1; 7 nucleotides align to TRBD2. This CDR3 spans 16 amino acids. V lost 0 bases to trimming and J lost 2 bases; unmatched junction nucleotides: 5. In germline, CDR1 is SGHNT, CDR2 YYREEE (reference sequence). The chain's CDR3 is CASSLEASGPYNEQFF. CDR3 nucleotide sequence: TGTGCCAGCAGCTTGGAGGCTAGCGGTCCCTACAATGAGCAGTTCTTC.

This clone was recorded a few times. The J gene is TRBJ2-7, the V gene TRBV15; D perhaps matches TRBD1 (7 bases). CDR1 and CDR2 (germline): LNHNV, YYDKDF (reference sequence). The length of the CDR3 is 15 residues. Trimming left V 2 bases short and J 3 bases short, with 14 bases between. This CDR3 is CATSRNQGGYYEQYF. The CDR3, as DNA: TGTGCCACCAGCAGAAACCAGGGGGGATACTACGAGCAGTACTTC.

The V call is TRBV28, the J call TRBJ2-4; 13 bases are shared with TRBD2. V shed 10 bases, J shed 0 bases, and the junction held 6 bases outside the gene matches. The CDR3 covers 16 residues. CDR1 and CDR2 from the germline V gene are MDHEN and SYDVKM. The CDR3: CATGTSGELAKNIQYF. Here the CDR3 DNA reads TGTGCCACCGGGACTAGCGGGGAACTAGCCAAAAACATTCAGTACTTC. The whole variable domain, filled in from reference TRBV28 and TRBJ2-4, reads DVKVTQSSRYLVKRTGEKVFLECVQDMDHENMFWYRQDPGLGLRLIYFSYDVKMKEKGDIPEGYSVSREKKERFSLILESASTNQTSMYLCATGTSGELAKNIQYFGAGTRLSVL.

The chain has TRBV19 and TRBJ2-5; D might be TRBD2 (5 bases). This CDR3 has 14 residues. Deletions cut 9 bases from V and 4 bases from J, with 18 bases between. The germline V gene has CDR1 LNHDA and CDR2 SQIVND (reference sequence). The DNA for the CDR3 is TGTGCCAGCACTGGGAACCACGCGGGAGAGACCCAGTACTTC. It specifies CASTGNHAGETQYF. The entire variable domain, with the rest obtained from reference TRBV19 and TRBJ2-5, is as follows: DGGITQSPKYLFRKEGQNVTLSCEQNLNHDAMYWYRQDPGQGLRLIYYSQIVNDFQKGDIAEGYSVSREKKESFPLTVTSAQKNPTAFYLCASTGNHAGETQYFGPGTRLLVL.

The gene calls are TRBV6-1 and TRBJ2-7; 9 nucleotides line up with TRBD1. J gave up 5 bases and V 6 bases, and 8 bases lay outside the gene matches. This CDR3 spans 14 amino acids. Germline lookup yields CDR1 MNHNS and CDR2 SASEGT. The DNA of the CDR3 is TGTGCCAGCAGGGACGGACAGGGGATCCACGAGCAGTACTTC. It translates to CASRDGQGIHEQYF.

The chain recombines TRBV28 with TRBJ2-7; 7 bases line up with TRBD2. The CDR3 length is 15 residues. Germline-derived CDR1 and CDR2 are MDHEN and SYDVKM. The trim removed 5 bases at V and 9 bases at J, leaving 16 bases unmatched. CDR3 sequence (DNA): TGTGCCAGCAGTCCCGATTGGGGAGGGGTTAGCGGGCAGTACTTC. Translation gives CASSPDWGGVSGQYF.

V usage is TRBV28 and J usage is TRBJ2-2; 9 nucleotides match TRBD2. There are 15 residues in the CDR3. The ends lost 2 bases at V and 6 bases at J; junction bases unmatched: 4. CDR1 MDHEN and CDR2 SYDVKM come from the germline V gene. CDR3 DNA: TGTGCCAGCAGTTTAGGACTAGCGAGATCCGGGGAGCTGTTTTTT. This gives the protein CASSLGLARSGELFF.

In DNA form, the CDR3 reads TGTGCCATCAGTGCGGACAGGGAACTAGAAGCTTTCTTT. This codes for CAISADRELEAFF. The chain is built from TRBV10-3 and TRBJ1-1; 8 bases map to TRBD1. J gave up 8 bases and V 4 bases, and 6 bases lay outside the gene matches. Germline lookup yields CDR1 ENHRY and CDR2 SYGVKD. The CDR3 runs to 13 residues.

The rearrangement links TRBV27 to TRBJ2-7; 11 nucleotides line up with TRBD2. Germline assignment: CDR1 MNHEY and CDR2 SMNVEV (reference sequence). The trim removed 3 bases at V and 2 bases at J, leaving 0 bases unmatched. This CDR3 region has 14 residues. CDR3 bases: TGTGCCAGCAGTTTTAGCGGGGGGGCCTACGAGCAGTACTTC. Translating it yields CASSFSGGAYEQYF.

V and J are TRBV4-1 and TRBJ2-3, with a possible D match to TRBD2 (6 bases). Germline lookup yields CDR1 MGHRA and CDR2 YSYEKL. V gave up 4 bases and J gave up 6 bases, with 20 bases separating them. The CDR3 sequence is 16 residues long. The DNA of the CDR3 is TGCGCCAGCAGCCCCCCCCTAACAGCGGCGGGGGATACGCAGTATTTT. It codes for CASSPPLTAAGDTQYF.

The rearrangement uses TRBV19 and TRBJ2-2; D is unresolved. Trimming stripped 7 bases from V and 6 bases from J, with 9 bases between. The CDR3 runs 12 residues. Germline lookup yields CDR1 LNHDA and CDR2 SQIVND (reference sequence). The CDR3 DNA sequence: TGTGCCAGTACCGTATTTCCCGGGGAGCTGTTTTTT. It translates to CASTVFPGELFF.

V gene TRBV5-1 combines with J gene TRBJ2-3, with TRBD1 identical over 10 bases. The CDR3 runs to 14 residues. Germline CDR1 reads SGHRS; CDR2 reads YFSETQ. J gave up 5 bases and V 4 bases, and 4 bases lay outside the gene matches. The CDR3 is CASSPGTGVDTQYF. In nucleotides, the CDR3 is TGCGCCAGCAGCCCCGGGACAGGGGTAGATACGCAGTATTTT.

This clone was detected a few times. The J gene is TRBJ2-3, the V gene TRBV6-1, with 9 positions matching TRBD1. This CDR3 contains 15 residues. Germline trimming cut 6 bases from V and 2 bases from J; bases unmatched to any gene: 6. Germline V gives CDR1 MNHNS, CDR2 SASEGT. CDR3 sequence (DNA): TGTGCCAGCAGGAGCGGGGACAGGGACACAGATACGCAGTATTTT. It yields the protein CASRSGDRDTDTQYF.

This sequence joins TRBV15 and TRBJ1-2; unclear D gene. The CDR3 runs to 14 residues. Germline CDR1 reads LNHNV; CDR2 reads YYDKDF (reference sequence). Trimming removed 5 bases from V and 8 bases from J, with 18 bases in between. CDR3 coding DNA: TGTGCCACCAGCTCTCCTTCACGGGGTCGAGGCTACACCTTC. Translation gives CATSSPSRGRGYTF.

The CDR3 spells CASSFSSRHVQYF. In nucleotides, the CDR3 is TGTGCCAGCAGTTTTTCGAGTCGCCATGTGCAGTACTTC. This chain joins TRBV28 and TRBJ2-7; D remains unclear. Trimming stripped 3 bases from V and 9 bases from J, with 15 bases between. CDR1 is MDHEN, CDR2 SYDVKM, per germline. The CDR3 is 13 amino acids.